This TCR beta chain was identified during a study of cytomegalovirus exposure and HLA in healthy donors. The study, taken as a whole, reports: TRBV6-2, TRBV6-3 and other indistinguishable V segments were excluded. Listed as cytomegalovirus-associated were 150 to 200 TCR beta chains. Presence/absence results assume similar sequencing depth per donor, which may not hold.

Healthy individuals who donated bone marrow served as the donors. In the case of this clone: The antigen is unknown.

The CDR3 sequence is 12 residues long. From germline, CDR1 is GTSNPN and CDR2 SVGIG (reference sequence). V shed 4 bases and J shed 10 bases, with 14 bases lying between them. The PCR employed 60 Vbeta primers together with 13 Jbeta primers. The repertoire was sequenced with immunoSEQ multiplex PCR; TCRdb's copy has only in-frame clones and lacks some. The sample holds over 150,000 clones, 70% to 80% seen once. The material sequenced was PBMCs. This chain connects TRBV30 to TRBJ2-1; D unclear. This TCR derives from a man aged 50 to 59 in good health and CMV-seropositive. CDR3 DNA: TGTGCCTGGAATGAAAACAATTACGAGCAGTTCTTC. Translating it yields CAWNENNYEQFF.